The 4 T cell receptor beta chains below come from one sample, sequenced in a study of blood T cell repertoires in COVID-19. The assay was immunoSEQ multiplex PCR, and TCRdb's table has in-frame clones only and misses some. The sample has about 190,000 clones, approximately 84% seen once; the top ten hold approximately 3%. Sequencing was performed on PBMCs or T cells enriched from blood (not recorded which). The receptor source for this set is a woman in her twenties or thirties who had recovered from COVID-19.

V usage is TRBV28 and J usage is TRBJ2-4, with 7 bases aligning to TRBD1. The CDR3 covers 15 residues. CDR1 and CDR2 (germline): MDHEN, SYDVKM. V lost 7 bases to trimming and J lost 0 bases; unmatched junction nucleotides: 6. For the CDR3, the DNA is TGTGCCAGCAAAGGGACAGCGCTAGCCAAAAACATTCAGTACTTC. Protein: CASKGTALAKNIQYF.

This rearrangement joins TRBV18 to TRBJ1-2, with 9 bases that match TRBD1. Per the germline V gene, CDR1 is KGHSH and CDR2 is LQKENI. This CDR3 spans 12 amino acids. Germline trimming cut 2 bases from V and 8 bases from J; bases unmatched to any gene: 0. The CDR3 sequence: CASSPGTGGYTF. Here the CDR3 DNA reads TGTGCCAGCTCACCAGGGACAGGGGGCTACACCTTC.

The chain uses TRBV6-5 and TRBJ2-1, with 9 nucleotides matching TRBD1. CDR1 and CDR2 from the germline V gene are MNHEY and SVGAGI. This CDR3 contains 15 residues. The V and J ends lost 8 bases and 7 bases, in that order; junction bases with no gene match: 12. This CDR3 reads CASGTRGDRENEQFF. Written as DNA, the CDR3 is TGTGCCAGCGGGACACGAGGGGACAGGGAGAATGAGCAGTTCTTC.

V is TRBV11-2 and J is TRBJ1-1; possible D gene TRBD1, 6 bases. CDR1 and CDR2 from the germline V gene are SGHAT and FQNNGV. The CDR3 consists of 17 residues. Trimming took off 4 bases at V and 4 bases at J, with 22 bases between the two ends. This CDR3 reads CASSSSRGLQQGTEAFF. The CDR3 bases are TGTGCCAGCAGCTCTTCCCGGGGTTTGCAACAGGGCACTGAAGCTTTCTTT. The variable domain in full, completed from reference TRBV11-2 and TRBJ1-1, reads EAGVAQSPRYKIIEKRQSVAFWCNPISGHATLYWYQQILGQGPKLLIQFQNNGVVDDSQLPKDRFSAERLKGVDSTLKIQPAKLEDSAVYLCASSSSRGLQQGTEAFFGQGTRLTVV.